This TCR beta chain was found in a study of OX40 agonist ivuxolimab in advanced cancers. Findings and limits, study-wide: Relatively little clonal expansion, among the lowest observed, appeared in partial responders at 0.1-3.0 mg/kg. Doses of 0.1 to 3.0 mg/kg were accompanied by clonal expansion of CD4+ and CD8+ blood T cells by week 6. Part of the nonresponder group also had normalized T-cell clonal expansion that was low.

With respect to this clone: The antigen is undetermined.

The CDR3 sequence is 14 residues long. Germline V gives CDR1 MNHEY, CDR2 SMNVEV (reference sequence). J lost 8 bases, V lost 3 bases, and 4 bases had no gene match. TCRdb's table, derived via immunoSEQ multiplex PCR, lists solely in-frame clones and lacks some. The sample has about 49,000 clones; less than 90% are singletons. The source was CD4+ or CD8+ T cells sorted from blood, collected in a trial of the OX40 agonist ivuxolimab. The TCR comes from an adult with an advanced solid tumor such as melanoma, head and neck, liver or kidney cancer. This chain uses TRBV27 with TRBJ2-1; TRBD1 aligns across 10 bases. CDR3 sequence: CASSLTGGRDEQFF. CDR3 sequence (DNA): TGTGCCAGCAGTTTGACAGGGGGCAGGGATGAGCAGTTCTTC.